The rows below give T cell receptor beta chains drawn from one sample of a study of vaccination effects on CD4 cells after COVID-19. The repertoire was sequenced with immunoSEQ multiplex PCR; TCRdb's copy has only in-frame clones and lacks some. The profile covers some 26,000 clones, with roughly four fifths appearing a single time and approximately 10% taken by the ten largest. Their antigen targets remain unknown. The source material was CD4+ T cells from PBMCs cultured without peptide, sampled before COVID-19 vaccination. These receptors were obtained from a human donor who received a COVID-19 vaccine. Each CDR3 is given with its conserved first and last residue. A D gene is named only where the DNA matches it firmly. Expanded clones get a size class; other rows say once, few or many, or leave the size out.

>NA|14|TRBV3-1/TRBV3-2|TRBJ1-3|NA
CASSQVPGGNTIYF
TGTGCCAGCAGCCAAGTGCCGGGAGGAAACACCATATATTTT
>NA|13|TRBV7-8|TRBJ2-1|NA
CASSLKGRNEQFF
TGTGCCAGCAGCTTAAAGGGTCGGAATGAGCAGTTCTTC
>NA|14|TRBV2|TRBJ1-5|NA
CASTRDGRNQPQHF
TGTGCCAGCACCAGGGACGGTCGCAATCAGCCCCAGCATTTT
>NA|14|TRBV7-8|TRBJ1-6|NA
CASSSGTKNSPLHF
TGTGCCAGCAGCTCCGGGACAAAGAATTCACCCCTCCACTTT
>NA|19|TRBV15|TRBJ1-5|NA
CATSRSPQPRGYSNQPQHF
TGTGCCACCAGCAGATCTCCTCAACCTCGGGGGTATAGCAATCAGCCCCAGCATTTT
>NA|21|TRBV3-1/TRBV3-2|TRBJ1-1|once
CASSQSVGSRVSKGANTEAFF
TGTGCCAGCAGCCAGTCTGTGGGGTCTAGGGTATCCAAAGGGGCCAACACTGAAGCTTTCTTT
>NA|16|TRBV6-4|TRBJ2-1|NA
CASSDSGTGFLGEQFF
TGTGCCAGCAGTGACTCCGGAACAGGGTTCTTGGGTGAGCAGTTCTTC
>TRBD1|11|TRBV5-1|TRBJ2-5|NA
CASRQGETQYF
TGCGCCAGCAGACAGGGGGAGACCCAGTACTTC
>TRBD2|17|TRBV9|TRBJ2-5|once
CASSVGISGVGEETQYF
TGTGCCAGCAGCGTAGGGATTAGCGGGGTTGGAGAAGAGACCCAGTACTTC
>NA|13|TRBV5-1|TRBJ2-1|NA
CASSLGGTNEQFF
TGCGCCAGCAGCTTGGGCGGGACGAACGAGCAGTTCTTC
>TRBD2|15|TRBV7-2|TRBJ2-1|NA
CASSLRVGGRNEQFF
TGTGCCAGCAGCTTACGGGTGGGAGGGCGGAATGAGCAGTTCTTC
>NA|14|TRBV5-1|TRBJ1-1|NA
CASRMDHGSTEAFF
TGCGCCAGCAGAATGGACCATGGGTCCACTGAAGCTTTCTTT
>TRBD1|14|TRBV7-9|TRBJ2-7|few
CASSPGQGVNEQYF
TGTGCCAGCAGCCCGGGACAGGGCGTCAACGAGCAGTACTTC
>TRBD1|14|TRBV30|TRBJ1-5|few
CAWSVQGHGQPQHF
TGTGCCTGGAGTGTACAGGGGCATGGTCAGCCCCAGCATTTT
>NA|13|TRBV19|TRBJ2-3|NA
CASSIVGTDTQYF
TGTGCCAGTAGTATAGTCGGCACAGATACGCAGTATTTT
>NA|16|TRBV18|TRBJ2-5|NA
CASSLTSLLIQETQYF
TGTGCCAGCTCACTAACTAGCCTTCTGATTCAAGAGACCCAGTACTTC
>TRBD2|19|TRBV4-1|TRBJ2-1|NA
CASSQVLPTLAGGDNEQFF
TGCGCCAGCAGCCAAGTCCTCCCGACTCTAGCGGGGGGGGACAATGAGCAGTTCTTC
>NA|15|TRBV6-2/TRBV6-3|TRBJ2-1|once
CASSQRILPLNEQFF
TGTGCCAGCAGCCAGAGGATTTTACCCCTCAATGAGCAGTTCTTC
>NA|17|TRBV4-2|TRBJ1-5|NA
CASSPRQFREGNQPQHF
TGTGCCAGCAGCCCCAGGCAGTTCAGGGAGGGCAATCAGCCCCAGCATTTT
>NA|12|TRBV28|TRBJ1-1|NA
CASKEAGTEAFF
TGTGCCAGCAAGGAGGCTGGGACTGAAGCTTTCTTT
>TRBD1|12|TRBV19|TRBJ2-7|NA
CASGTGAYEQYF
TGTGCCAGTGGGACAGGGGCCTACGAGCAGTACTTC
>NA|12|TRBV7-9|TRBJ1-2|NA
CASSPLGSGYTF
TGTGCCAGCAGCCCCCTGGGGAGCGGCTACACCTTC
>NA|17|TRBV5-1|TRBJ2-3|NA
CASSLERGSKGPDTQYF
TGCGCCAGCAGCTTGGAGAGGGGCAGCAAGGGTCCAGATACGCAGTATTTT
>NA|18|TRBV7-5|TRBJ1-4|NA
CARSLFMGSGETNEKLFF
TGTGCCAGAAGCTTATTTATGGGCAGTGGGGAGACTAATGAAAAACTGTTTTTT
>NA|14|TRBV2|TRBJ1-1|NA
CASSEWGGETEAFF
TGTGCCAGCAGTGAATGGGGTGGCGAGACTGAAGCTTTCTTT
>NA|15|TRBV6-4|TRBJ2-7|few
CASSDLTGNSYEQYF
TGTGCCAGCAGTGACTTGACAGGTAACTCCTACGAGCAGTACTTC
>NA|14|TRBV5-1|TRBJ1-1|once
CASSPWGSNTEAFF
TGCGCCAGCAGCCCCTGGGGGTCAAACACTGAAGCTTTCTTT
>NA|14|TRBV7-9|TRBJ1-1|NA
CASTKLTGHTEAFF
TGTGCCAGTACTAAATTAACTGGACACACTGAAGCTTTCTTT
>TRBD2|18|TRBV28|TRBJ2-3|NA
CASSFPYGRPLYTDTQYF
TGTGCCAGCAGTTTCCCCTACGGGAGGCCCCTCTACACAGATACGCAGTATTTT
>TRBD1|13|TRBV6-5|TRBJ1-2|NA
CASGRQGAYGYTF
TGTGCCAGCGGACGACAGGGCGCCTATGGCTACACCTTC
>NA|11|TRBV5-5|TRBJ2-5|once
CASSREETQYF
TGTGCCAGCAGCCGCGAGGAGACCCAGTACTTC
>NA|13|TRBV12-3/TRBV12-4|TRBJ2-7|NA
CASQSWDQGMQYF
TGTGCCAGCCAATCGTGGGACCAGGGGATGCAGTACTTC
>NA|14|TRBV2|TRBJ2-5|NA
CASSAGRSQETQYF
TGTGCCAGCAGCGCGGGACGGTCTCAAGAGACCCAGTACTTC
>NA|16|TRBV6-5|TRBJ2-7|NA
CASSYRYISGGYEQYF
TGTGCCAGCAGTTACCGGTACATCTCTGGGGGATACGAGCAGTACTTC
>TRBD2|16|TRBV6-2/TRBV6-3|TRBJ2-7|NA
CASSLRLGTNSYEQYF
TGTGCCAGCAGTTTAAGACTCGGGACTAACTCCTACGAGCAGTACTTC
>NA|12|TRBV20-1|TRBJ2-3|NA
CSASETTDTQYF
TGCAGTGCTAGTGAGACCACAGATACGCAGTATTTT
>NA|16|TRBV7-2|TRBJ1-3|NA
CASSLAGWGNGNTIYF
TGTGCCAGCAGCTTAGCTGGCTGGGGAAATGGAAACACCATATATTTT
>NA|16|TRBV30|TRBJ2-1|once
CAWSTRTLQIYNEQFF
TGTGCCTGGAGTACTCGGACACTTCAGATTTACAATGAGCAGTTCTTC
>NA|15|TRBV7-9|TRBJ1-6|NA
CASSPRTGNNSPLHF
TGTGCCAGCAGCCCGAGGACTGGAAATAATTCACCCCTCCACTTT
>NA|13|TRBV12-3/TRBV12-4|TRBJ1-1|few
CASSYNRATEAFF
TGTGCCAGCAGTTACAACAGGGCTACTGAAGCTTTCTTT
>NA|13|TRBV30|TRBJ1-5|NA
CAWSVQRDQPQHF
TGTGCCTGGAGTGTACAGAGGGACCAGCCCCAGCATTTT
>NA|14|TRBV6-2/TRBV6-3|TRBJ2-3|NA
CASSDVGGALPKYF
TGTGCCAGCAGCGATGTGGGGGGGGCCCTCCCGAAGTATTTT
>NA|15|TRBV11-2|TRBJ1-2|few
CASSLGWGSSWGYTF
TGTGCCAGCAGCTTAGGGTGGGGGTCATCGTGGGGCTACACCTTC
>TRBD2|15|TRBV10-3|TRBJ2-7|few
CAISERVVAGGEQYF
TGTGCCATCAGTGAGAGGGTGGTAGCGGGGGGCGAGCAGTACTTC